The TCR beta chain under discussion was sequenced for a study of cytomegalovirus exposure and HLA in healthy donors. A multiplex PCR was run with 60 Vbeta primers and 13 Jbeta primers. Clones were sequenced by immunoSEQ multiplex PCR, and TCRdb holds only the in-frame ones, with some missing. The sample holds around 36,000 clones, roughly 90% seen once. The CDR3 is made up of 14 amino acids. Deletions cut 3 bases from V and 0 bases from J, with 9 bases between. Germline loops: CDR1 SGHRS, CDR2 YFSETQ. Notes on the study in general: The analysis excluded some indistinguishable V segments, including TRBV6-2 and TRBV6-3.

Only one count was recorded for this clone. The antigen remains unidentified. J is TRBJ1-1 and V is TRBV5-1; D gene unclear. The sample taken for sequencing was PBMCs. The TCR was taken from a woman in her 40s in good health and CMV-seropositive. The CDR3, as DNA: TGCGCCAGCAGCTCACAGACCATGAACACTGAAGCTTTCTTT. Protein product: CASSSQTMNTEAFF.